Below are 31 T cell receptor beta chains sequenced from a single sample in a study of blood T cell repertoires in COVID-19. Sequenced by immunoSEQ multiplex PCR; TCRdb stores in-frame clones only, minus some. The data contain roughly 290,000 clones, 75% to 90% of them seen just once; the ten biggest clones take up 1.7%. Sequencing was carried out using PBMCs or T cells enriched from blood (not recorded which). All receptors derive from a woman in her thirties or forties who had recovered from COVID-19.

The gene calls are TRBV6-6 and TRBJ2-7; D is undetermined. CDR1 MNHNY and CDR2 SVGAGI come from the germline V gene (reference sequence). Trimming took off 1 base at V and 6 bases at J, with 10 bases between the two ends. The CDR3 runs 13 residues. The CDR3 DNA sequence: TGTGCCAGCAGTTACTTGCAACTCCCCGAGCAGTACTTC. This sequence encodes CASSYLQLPEQYF.

The chain is built from TRBV5-1 and TRBJ1-2, with D possibly being TRBD1 (5 bases). Germline V gene lookup returns CDR1 SGHRS and CDR2 YFSETQ. There are 13 residues in the CDR3. Trimming took off 5 bases at V and 8 bases at J, with 16 bases between the two ends. CDR3 in DNA: TGCGCCAGCAGACTTCCGGGGGAGCGAGGCTACACCTTC. This codes for CASRLPGERGYTF.

The chain carries TRBV4-1 and TRBJ2-1, with 14 bases identical to TRBD2. J lost 7 bases, V lost 3 bases, and 11 bases had no gene match. The CDR3 consists of 18 residues. Germline-derived CDR1 and CDR2 are MGHRA and YSYEKL. The DNA of the CDR3 is TGCGCCAGCAGCCAGGAAGGACTAGCGGGAGGTGTGGGAAATGAGCAGTTCTTC. Its translation is CASSQEGLAGGVGNEQFF.

The chain combines TRBV14 with TRBJ2-3; the match to TRBD2 covers 8 bases. The CDR3 contains 17 residues. Germline values: CDR1 SGHDN, CDR2 FVKESK. V lost 2 bases and J lost 2; bases outside the gene matches: 9. CDR3 in DNA: TGTGCCAGCAGCCAATGGGAGTGGACTAGCACCACAGATACGCAGTATTTT. Translated: CASSQWEWTSTTDTQYF.

The gene calls are TRBV18 and TRBJ2-5, with TRBD2 as a possible D gene (5 bases). Trimming took 2 bases from V and 0 from J, leaving 13 bases between them. Germline V gene data show CDR1 as KGHSH and CDR2 as LQKENI. The CDR3 is 16 amino acids. CDR3 sequence: CASSPYSYSDQETQYF. CDR3 DNA sequence: TGTGCCAGCTCACCATATTCTTATAGCGACCAAGAGACCCAGTACTTC.

The rearrangement uses TRBV10-3 and TRBJ2-5, with 10 bases identical to TRBD2. Trimming took 2 bases from V and 5 from J; bases not matched to a gene: 5. Germline CDR1 ENHRY, CDR2 SYGVKD. The CDR3 loop spans 15 amino acids. The CDR3 region is CAISEAGSGGETQYF. CDR3 sequence (DNA): TGTGCCATCAGTGAGGCGGGTAGCGGGGGGGAGACCCAGTACTTC.

The V gene is TRBV7-9, the J gene TRBJ2-7; tentatively, D is TRBD1 (6 bases). V was cut by 6 bases and J by 2 bases, with 17 bases left in between. The germline V gene encodes CDR1 SEHNR and CDR2 FQNEAQ (reference sequence). The CDR3 loop spans 15 amino acids. The CDR3 sequence is CASRSIQGYPYEQYF. The CDR3, as DNA: TGTGCCAGCAGATCAATACAGGGTTATCCCTACGAGCAGTACTTC. Full variable domain (remainder filled in from reference TRBV7-9 and TRBJ2-7): DTGVSQNPRHKITKRGQNVTFRCDPISEHNRLYWYRQTLGQGPEFLTYFQNEAQLEKSRLLSDRFSAERPKGSFSTLEIQRTEQGDSAMYLCASRSIQGYPYEQYFGPGTRLTVT.

There are a few counts of this clone. V and J are TRBV11-2 and TRBJ2-3, with TRBD2 identical over 12 bases. Germline V gene data show CDR1 as SGHAT and CDR2 as FQNNGV. The V and J ends lost 2 bases and 0 bases, in that order; junction bases with no gene match: 9. The CDR3 consists of 19 residues. CDR3: CASSLHGLAGLPSTDTQYF. The CDR3 coding sequence is TGTGCCAGCAGCTTACATGGACTAGCGGGGCTACCTAGCACAGATACGCAGTATTTT.

The DNA of the CDR3 is TGTGCTAGTGGTTTGGGCCTAATACAGGGTATTCTTTACGAGCAGTACTTC. Amino acid sequence: CASGLGLIQGILYEQYF. The chain has TRBV12-5 and TRBJ2-7; D possibly corresponds to TRBD1 (6 bases). The CDR3 has 17 amino acids. Germline values: CDR1 LGHNT, CDR2 FRNRAP. Trimming removed 1 base at V and 4 bases at J, with 20 bases between.

The sample holds a few counts of this clone. This chain uses TRBV5-1 with TRBJ2-3; weak D call: TRBD2 (6 bases). V lost 4 bases to trimming and J lost 2 bases, with 17 bases between them. The germline V gene has CDR1 SGHRS and CDR2 YFSETQ. The CDR3 is 16 amino acids. The CDR3 bases are TGCGCCAGCAGCCGGGACTCGGGATCCTTCACAGATACGCAGTATTTT. It encodes CASSRDSGSFTDTQYF.

This clone was picked up one time. The chain combines TRBV11-2 with TRBJ2-2, with 10 positions matching TRBD1. Germline CDR1 and CDR2: SGHAT and FQNNGV. The CDR3 is 16 amino acids. The trim removed 7 bases at V and 8 bases at J, leaving 13 bases unmatched. The CDR3 loop is CASTERQGAPMGELFF. The DNA for the CDR3 is TGTGCCAGCACCGAGAGACAGGGGGCGCCTATGGGGGAGCTGTTTTTT.

The V gene is TRBV27, the J gene TRBJ1-6; TRBD1 matches 9 bases. Trimming took 3 bases from V and 7 from J; bases not matched to a gene: 4. Per germline, CDR1 MNHEY and CDR2 SMNVEV (reference sequence). The CDR3 is 15 amino acids. Written as DNA, the CDR3 is TGTGCCAGCAGTTTCTCCGGGACAGGGAATTCACCCCTCCACTTT. Translated, it gives CASSFSGTGNSPLHF.

The chain uses TRBV7-9 and TRBJ2-1, with D tentatively TRBD1 (6 bases). This CDR3 spans 16 amino acids. Trimming shortened V by 4 bases and J by 8 bases, and 21 bases separated the two germline ends. CDR1 and CDR2 from the germline V gene are SEHNR and FQNEAQ (reference sequence). CDR3 loop: CASSYRTTGKNDEQFF. For the CDR3, the DNA is TGTGCCAGCAGCTATCGAACCACAGGGAAGAACGATGAGCAGTTCTTC.

The rearrangement links TRBV30 to TRBJ1-6; D may be TRBD1 (6 bases). V lost 2 bases and J lost 10, with 12 bases in between. This CDR3 contains 13 residues. Germline-derived CDR1 and CDR2 are GTSNPN and SVGIG (reference sequence). The CDR3 DNA reads as TGTGCCTGGAGTCGTACAGGGAACTCACCCCTCCACTTT. It codes for CAWSRTGNSPLHF.

The chain carries TRBV4-1 and TRBJ2-7; 7 positions agree with TRBD2. Germline lookup yields CDR1 MGHRA and CDR2 YSYEKL. CDR3 size: 15 residues. The junction had 6 bases not matched to a gene; V was cut back by 0 bases and J by 4 bases. CDR3 amino acids: CASSQEGGTLYEQYF. The DNA of the CDR3 is TGCGCCAGCAGCCAAGAGGGGGGGACGCTTTACGAGCAGTACTTC.

The sample holds one count of this clone. The chain carries TRBV7-9 and TRBJ2-1; TRBD2 matches at 7 bases. V shed 0 bases, J shed 0 bases, and the junction held 5 bases outside the gene matches. Germline values: CDR1 SEHNR, CDR2 FQNEAQ (reference sequence). The length of the CDR3 is 17 residues. CDR3 protein: CASSLALGGDSYNEQFF. In DNA form, the CDR3 reads TGTGCCAGCAGCTTAGCTTTGGGGGGGGACTCCTACAATGAGCAGTTCTTC.

The V gene is TRBV5-1, the J gene TRBJ1-1; TRBD1 matches 8 bases. V dropped 2 bases and J dropped 7; count of bases not matched to a gene: 7. This CDR3 is built from 14 residues. CDR1 SGHRS and CDR2 YFSETQ come from the germline V gene. CDR3 in DNA: TGCGCCAGCAGCTTTATGACAGGGGATAATGAAGCTTTCTTT. Residues: CASSFMTGDNEAFF.

This chain joins TRBV14 and TRBJ1-6, with a weak D call TRBD1 (6 bases). V lost 4 bases and J lost 7, with 14 bases in between. Germline V CDR1 and CDR2: SGHDN, FVKESK. The CDR3 is made up of 15 amino acids. The CDR3 DNA is TGTGCCAGCAGCCGCTCACAGGGTCGGAATTCACCCCTCCACTTT. Its protein product is CASSRSQGRNSPLHF.

The genes are TRBV4-3 and TRBJ2-1; the D gene is possibly TRBD1 (5 bases). The germline V gene has CDR1 LGHNA and CDR2 YSLEER. The CDR3 has 14 residues. The ends were cut back, 1 base at V and 5 bases at J, with 9 bases in the middle. Here the CDR3 reads CASSQGKDNNEQFF. The DNA for the CDR3 is TGCGCCAGCAGCCAAGGAAAGGACAACAATGAGCAGTTCTTC.

V is TRBV7-9 and J is TRBJ1-1, with unresolved D. V shed 1 base and J shed 7 bases, with 16 bases lying between them. The CDR3 totals 15 residues. The germline V gene has CDR1 SEHNR and CDR2 FQNEAQ (reference sequence). The chain's CDR3 is CASSLVQAAAIEAFF. The CDR3 DNA is TGTGCCAGCAGCTTAGTTCAGGCCGCCGCTATTGAAGCTTTCTTT.

The chain links TRBV7-9 to TRBJ2-3; TRBD2 might be the D (6 bases). The CDR3 runs to 16 residues. The ends were cut back, 2 bases at V and 4 bases at J, with 16 bases in the middle. Germline V gives CDR1 SEHNR, CDR2 FQNEAQ (reference sequence). The CDR3 region is CASSLLAVLDSDTQYF. The CDR3 DNA reads TGTGCCAGCAGCTTATTAGCGGTACTGGACTCAGATACGCAGTATTTT.

This chain joins TRBV7-2 and TRBJ1-2; 7 bases are a match to TRBD1. Germline CDR1 is SGHTA and CDR2 is FQGNSA. CDR3 length equals 14 residues. V trimming: 7 bases; J trimming: 8 bases; junction bases outside the gene matches: 13. CDR3 bases: TGTGCCAGCATACCTTTCGGGAGGGGGCTGGGCTACACCTTC. Protein product: CASIPFGRGLGYTF. The entire variable domain, with the rest obtained from reference TRBV7-2 and TRBJ1-2, is as follows: GAGVSQSPSNKVTEKGKDVELRCDPISGHTALYWYRQSLGQGLEFLIYFQGNSAPDKSGLPSDRFSAERTGGSVSTLTIQRTQQEDSAVYLCASIPFGRGLGYTFGSGTRLTVV.

The genes are TRBV6-5 and TRBJ2-7, with D possibly being TRBD2 (6 bases). Trimming shortened V by 6 bases and J by 1 base, and 13 bases separated the two germline ends. The CDR3 covers 14 residues. Per germline, CDR1 MNHEY and CDR2 SVGAGI. As DNA, the CDR3 is TGTGCCAGCAGCCCCACGGGGGTTTCCTACGAGCAGTACTTC. Its translation is CASSPTGVSYEQYF.

CDR3 sequence: CASSMDRGRRGYGYTF. For the CDR3, the DNA is TGTGCCAGTAGTATGGACAGGGGGCGCCGGGGCTATGGCTACACCTTC. The V and J genes are TRBV19 and TRBJ1-2; 11 bases align to TRBD1. The CDR3 is 16 residues long. Germline-derived CDR1 and CDR2 are LNHDA and SQIVND (reference sequence). V was clipped by 3 bases and J by 4 bases; unmatched bases: 7.

This sequence joins TRBV4-2 and TRBJ2-7; D gene uncertain. The CDR3 totals 15 residues. Looked up from germline, CDR1 is LGHNA and CDR2 is YNFKEQ. Trimming took off 3 bases at V and 3 bases at J, with 15 bases between the two ends. In nucleotides, the CDR3 is TGTGCCAGCAGCCAGGGCATGGATAACATCTACGAGCAGTACTTC. Encoded protein: CASSQGMDNIYEQYF.

This clone has only one observation. The chain joins TRBV5-5 to TRBJ1-1; D is unclear. V was trimmed by 3 bases and J by 5 bases, leaving 20 bases between them. The CDR3 spans 16 residues. CDR1 SGHKS and CDR2 YYEKEE come from the germline V gene (reference sequence). The CDR3 protein is CASSSGPPRMDTEAFF. The CDR3 DNA reads TGTGCCAGCAGCTCGGGTCCCCCCCGTATGGATACTGAAGCTTTCTTT.

The chain combines TRBV2 with TRBJ1-5; tentatively, D is TRBD1 (6 bases). V was trimmed by 4 bases and J by 1 base, leaving 11 bases between them. Germline V gives CDR1 SNHLY, CDR2 FYNNEI. The CDR3 covers 15 residues. CDR3 loop: CASSADRQSNQPQHF. The CDR3 DNA is TGTGCCAGCAGTGCGGACAGACAGAGCAATCAGCCCCAGCATTTT.

This clone occurred once. The V and J genes are TRBV6-1 and TRBJ2-1; tentative D call: TRBD2 (5 bases). V lost 3 bases and J 2 bases, leaving 8 bases between the germline ends. Germline assignment: CDR1 MNHNS and CDR2 SASEGT. The CDR3 consists of 14 residues. DNA for the CDR3: TGTGCCAGCAGTGAGGGGAGCACCTACAATGAGCAGTTCTTC. This sequence encodes CASSEGSTYNEQFF.

The chain has TRBV10-3 and TRBJ1-5, with a possible D match to TRBD1 (6 bases). CDR1 and CDR2 (germline): ENHRY, SYGVKD. The CDR3 spans 13 residues. The V end was cut by 6 bases, the J end by 6 bases, with 12 bases between. The CDR3 region is CAISQGMGQPQHF. In DNA, the CDR3 is TGTGCCATCAGCCAGGGGATGGGTCAGCCCCAGCATTTT.

V gene TRBV24-1 combines with J gene TRBJ2-3; 12 nucleotides match TRBD2. The germline V gene has CDR1 KGHDR and CDR2 SFDVKD. The CDR3 contains 16 residues. V shed 2 bases and J 4 bases; nucleotides not matched to a gene: 3. The CDR3 here is CATSDSGLAGADTQYF. The CDR3 DNA follows: TGTGCCACCAGTGATTCGGGACTAGCGGGTGCAGATACGCAGTATTTT.

The chain employs TRBV30 and TRBJ2-3; weak D call: TRBD1 (6 bases). This CDR3 is 15 amino acids long. From germline, CDR1 is GTSNPN and CDR2 SVGIG (reference sequence). Between the trimmed V and J ends, which lost 1 base and 2 bases, there was a span of 13 bases. Here the CDR3 DNA reads TGTGCCTGGAGTGCCGGGACACACACCACAGATACGCAGTATTTT. It yields the protein CAWSAGTHTTDTQYF.